This is a list of T cell receptor beta chains from one sample in a study of blood T cell repertoires in COVID-19. Using immunoSEQ multiplex PCR, the repertoire was profiled, and TCRdb retains in-frame clones only, with some absent. The sample holds around 140,000 clones, 86% seen once. Material for sequencing was peripheral blood. The receptors here all came from a woman aged 65 to 85 with COVID-19, enrolled during active disease. Both conserved end residues are part of each CDR3. The D gene is left open where the match is weak. Size is stated for part of the rows, as once, few or many counts, or as a class when the clone is expanded.

clone size: NA; D gene: TRBD2; J gene: TRBJ2-1; V gene: TRBV7-2; CDR3 protein: CASSISTSGLNEQFF; CDR3 DNA: TGTGCCAGCAGCATATCGACTAGCGGGTTGAATGAGCAGTTCTTC
clone size: NA; D gene: NA; J gene: TRBJ2-5; V gene: TRBV5-8; CDR3 protein: CASSPGGYRDETQYF; CDR3 DNA: TGTGCCAGCAGCCCCGGGGGTTATCGGGACGAGACCCAGTACTTC
clone size: few; D gene: NA; J gene: TRBJ1-2; V gene: TRBV7-8; CDR3 protein: CASSLGPRGDYGYTF; CDR3 DNA: TGTGCCAGCAGCTTAGGGCCCCGGGGTGACTATGGCTACACCTTC
clone size: NA; D gene: NA; J gene: TRBJ1-5; V gene: TRBV19; CDR3 protein: CASTPGFGQPQHF; CDR3 DNA: TGTGCCAGTACCCCAGGGTTCGGGCAGCCCCAGCATTTT
clone size: NA; D gene: TRBD1; J gene: TRBJ1-2; V gene: TRBV9; CDR3 protein: CASSLNRGPYGYTF; CDR3 DNA: TGTGCCAGCAGCCTGAACAGGGGTCCTTATGGCTACACCTTC
clone size: NA; D gene: TRBD1; J gene: TRBJ2-2; V gene: TRBV6-5; CDR3 protein: CASSRTGPPTGELFF; CDR3 DNA: TGTGCCAGCAGTCGGACAGGGCCCCCCACCGGGGAGCTGTTTTTT
clone size: NA; D gene: NA; J gene: TRBJ1-6; V gene: TRBV6-1; CDR3 protein: CASSERGGYSPLHF; CDR3 DNA: TGTGCCAGCAGTGAACGGGGGGGATACTCACCCCTCCACTTT
clone size: NA; D gene: NA; J gene: TRBJ1-4; V gene: TRBV21-1; CDR3 protein: CASIERGTLFF; CDR3 DNA: TGTGCCAGCATCGAAAGGGGTACACTGTTTTTT
clone size: NA; D gene: NA; J gene: TRBJ1-1; V gene: TRBV6-5; CDR3 protein: CASSPPAGRNTEAFF; CDR3 DNA: TGTGCCAGCAGCCCCCCGGCAGGCCGGAACACTGAAGCTTTCTTT
clone size: NA; D gene: NA; J gene: TRBJ1-6; V gene: TRBV7-2; CDR3 protein: CASSLSQDPRNSPLHF; CDR3 DNA: TGTGCCAGCAGCCTATCACAGGATCCGAGGAATTCACCCCTCCACTTT
clone size: few; D gene: TRBD1; J gene: TRBJ1-2; V gene: TRBV6-4; CDR3 protein: CASSDGRTGDGYTF; CDR3 DNA: TGTGCCAGCAGTGACGGCCGGACAGGGGATGGCTACACCTTC
clone size: NA; D gene: NA; J gene: TRBJ2-2; V gene: TRBV11-2; CDR3 protein: CASSPTANTGELFF; CDR3 DNA: TGTGCCAGCAGCCCTACAGCGAACACCGGGGAGCTGTTTTTT
clone size: NA; D gene: NA; J gene: TRBJ2-3; V gene: TRBV10-3; CDR3 protein: CAIRQGMTDTQYF; CDR3 DNA: TGTGCCATCAGGCAGGGGATGACAGATACGCAGTATTTT
clone size: NA; D gene: NA; J gene: TRBJ1-1; V gene: TRBV11-3; CDR3 protein: CASSALGQTEAFF; CDR3 DNA: TGTGCCAGCAGCGCCCTGGGACAAACTGAAGCTTTCTTT
clone size: NA; D gene: TRBD1; J gene: TRBJ1-6; V gene: TRBV5-4; CDR3 protein: CASSFDRAGSPLHF; CDR3 DNA: TGTGCCAGCAGCTTTGACAGGGCGGGTTCACCCCTCCACTTT
clone size: NA; D gene: NA; J gene: TRBJ1-2; V gene: TRBV30; CDR3 protein: CAWSVRGYQRSYGYTF; CDR3 DNA: TGTGCCTGGAGTGTCAGGGGCTATCAGCGAAGCTATGGCTACACCTTC
clone size: NA; D gene: NA; J gene: TRBJ1-3; V gene: TRBV11-2; CDR3 protein: CASSLVGGEGNTIYF; CDR3 DNA: TGTGCCAGCAGCCTAGTGGGCGGGGAAGGAAACACCATATATTTT
clone size: NA; D gene: TRBD2; J gene: TRBJ2-1; V gene: TRBV30; CDR3 protein: CAWSLGERGFNEQFF; CDR3 DNA: TGTGCCTGGAGTCTGGGAGAGCGGGGCTTCAATGAGCAGTTCTTC
clone size: NA; D gene: NA; J gene: TRBJ1-1; V gene: TRBV19; CDR3 protein: CASATNTEAFF; CDR3 DNA: TGTGCCAGTGCCACTAACACTGAAGCTTTCTTT
clone size: NA; D gene: TRBD1; J gene: TRBJ1-5; V gene: TRBV18; CDR3 protein: CASSPQTGVNQPQHF; CDR3 DNA: TGTGCCAGCTCTCCCCAGACAGGGGTGAATCAGCCCCAGCATTTT
clone size: NA; D gene: NA; J gene: TRBJ1-1; V gene: TRBV5-1; CDR3 protein: CASSLGSGGTEAFF; CDR3 DNA: TGCGCCAGCAGCTTAGGGAGCGGTGGCACTGAAGCTTTCTTT
clone size: few; D gene: NA; J gene: TRBJ1-6; V gene: TRBV7-9; CDR3 protein: CASSLGGGEHSPLHF; CDR3 DNA: TGTGCCAGCAGCTTAGGGGGAGGGGAACACTCACCCCTCCACTTT
clone size: NA; D gene: NA; J gene: TRBJ2-5; V gene: TRBV7-9; CDR3 protein: CASSLGLAQETQYF; CDR3 DNA: TGTGCCAGCAGCTTAGGGCTAGCGCAAGAGACCCAGTACTTC
clone size: NA; D gene: TRBD1; J gene: TRBJ2-7; V gene: TRBV18; CDR3 protein: CASSPPNRGSEQYF; CDR3 DNA: TGTGCCAGCTCACCACCTAACAGGGGGAGCGAGCAGTACTTC
clone size: once; D gene: NA; J gene: TRBJ2-7; V gene: TRBV2; CDR3 protein: CASSSPTGRSYEQYF; CDR3 DNA: TGTGCCAGCAGTTCACCCACAGGGCGATCCTACGAGCAGTACTTC
clone size: NA; D gene: NA; J gene: TRBJ1-5; V gene: TRBV24-1; CDR3 protein: CATSDSRTVGNQPQHF; CDR3 DNA: TGTGCCACCAGCGACTCCAGGACAGTAGGCAATCAGCCCCAGCATTTT
clone size: once; D gene: TRBD2; J gene: TRBJ2-3; V gene: TRBV5-1; CDR3 protein: CASSELAGSTDTQYF; CDR3 DNA: TGCGCCAGCAGCGAGCTAGCGGGCAGCACAGATACGCAGTATTTT
clone size: NA; D gene: NA; J gene: TRBJ2-7; V gene: TRBV27; CDR3 protein: CASSLSRSYEQYF; CDR3 DNA: TGTGCCAGCAGTTTATCCCGCTCCTACGAGCAGTACTTC
clone size: NA; D gene: TRBD2; J gene: TRBJ2-3; V gene: TRBV2; CDR3 protein: CASSAGGGNHYTDTQYF; CDR3 DNA: TGTGCCAGCAGCGCTGGCGGGGGGAACCATTACACAGATACGCAGTATTTT
clone size: many; D gene: NA; J gene: TRBJ1-6; V gene: TRBV27; CDR3 protein: CASSLKAAFSPLHF; CDR3 DNA: TGTGCCAGCAGTTTAAAGGCGGCATTTTCACCCCTCCACTTT
clone size: NA; D gene: NA; J gene: TRBJ2-2; V gene: TRBV3-1/TRBV3-2; CDR3 protein: CASSQQRSTGELFF; CDR3 DNA: TGTGCCAGCAGCCAGCAGCGAAGCACCGGGGAGCTGTTTTTT
clone size: NA; D gene: TRBD1; J gene: TRBJ1-1; V gene: TRBV10-1; CDR3 protein: CASRGQGRTEAFF; CDR3 DNA: TGCGCCAGCCGCGGACAGGGCCGGACTGAAGCTTTCTTT
clone size: NA; D gene: TRBD2; J gene: TRBJ2-1; V gene: TRBV11-2; CDR3 protein: CASSLARAGGSNEQFF; CDR3 DNA: TGTGCCAGCAGCTTAGCACGAGCGGGGGGGTCCAATGAGCAGTTCTTC
clone size: few; D gene: NA; J gene: TRBJ2-5; V gene: TRBV2; CDR3 protein: CASTRTGFQETQYF; CDR3 DNA: TGTGCCAGCACTCGAACAGGGTTCCAAGAGACCCAGTACTTC
clone size: NA; D gene: TRBD1; J gene: TRBJ1-2; V gene: TRBV7-9; CDR3 protein: CASSPQTGRYGYTF; CDR3 DNA: TGTGCCAGCAGCCCTCAGACAGGGCGCTATGGCTACACCTTC
clone size: NA; D gene: NA; J gene: TRBJ1-4; V gene: TRBV15; CDR3 protein: CATSRDRGTGWEKLFF; CDR3 DNA: TGTGCCACCAGCAGAGATCGCGGGACGGGCTGGGAAAAACTGTTTTTT
clone size: NA; D gene: TRBD2; J gene: TRBJ2-2; V gene: TRBV19; CDR3 protein: CATEVGLAGGTGELFF; CDR3 DNA: TGTGCCACCGAGGTGGGACTAGCGGGAGGCACCGGGGAGCTGTTTTTT
clone size: NA; D gene: TRBD1; J gene: TRBJ2-7; V gene: TRBV28; CDR3 protein: CASRLQGDHEQYF; CDR3 DNA: TGTGCCAGCAGGCTTCAGGGGGACCACGAGCAGTACTTC
clone size: NA; D gene: TRBD1; J gene: TRBJ2-6; V gene: TRBV7-3; CDR3 protein: CASSPRDRGTGGGANVLTF; CDR3 DNA: TGTGCCAGCAGCCCCAGGGATCGGGGGACAGGGGGTGGGGCCAACGTCCTGACTTTC
clone size: NA; D gene: NA; J gene: TRBJ2-2; V gene: TRBV7-9; CDR3 protein: CASPESPGHRGTGELFF; CDR3 DNA: TGTGCCAGCCCCGAAAGCCCCGGTCACCGGGGGACCGGGGAGCTGTTTTTT